The 6 T cell receptor beta chains reported below all come from one sample, sequenced in a study of T cell repertoires in ileal Crohn's disease. Method: immunoSEQ multiplex PCR; TCRdb's copy keeps in-frame clones and lacks some. Here the sample spans around 13,000 clones, around 78% being singletons. Time point meaning: neoterminal ileum biopsy at postoperative endoscopy, about 6 months after surgery. The sample consisted of ileal tissue. The source of these receptors is an adult with Crohn's disease.

The J gene is TRBJ2-1, the V gene TRBV6-1, with 10 bases identical to TRBD2. CDR3 size: 15 residues. In germline, CDR1 is MNHNS, CDR2 SASEGT. The V gene end was trimmed by 4 bases and the J gene end by 4 bases; junction bases not matched to a gene: 4. The CDR3 DNA reads TGTGCCAGCAGTGTAGCGGGAGGCCCGTACAATGAGCAGTTCTTC. Its translation is CASSVAGGPYNEQFF.

The chain links TRBV14 to TRBJ2-7; 8 nucleotides agree with TRBD1. Germline lookup yields CDR1 SGHDN and CDR2 FVKESK. This CDR3 comprises 16 residues. J lost 6 bases, V lost 4 bases, and 14 bases had no gene match. CDR3 nucleotide sequence: TGTGCCAGCAGCCCCCAACGGGTCGGACAGGGAGGCGAGCAGTACTTC. It yields the protein CASSPQRVGQGGEQYF.

The rearrangement joins TRBV6-4 to TRBJ2-2; 8 bases are a match to TRBD1. This CDR3 spans 16 amino acids. With V trimmed by 0 bases and J by 3 bases, 3 bases remained unmatched. Germline V CDR1 and CDR2: MRHNA, SNTAGT. Written as DNA, the CDR3 is TGTGCCAGCAGTGACTCCTTCAGGGGGCACACCGGGGAGCTGTTTTTT. As protein: CASSDSFRGHTGELFF.

J is TRBJ2-7 and V is TRBV7-9; 7 nucleotides match TRBD1. This CDR3 has 12 amino acids. With 2 bases clipped from V and 6 bases from J, the junction kept 1 base outside the gene matches. Germline assignment: CDR1 SEHNR and CDR2 FQNEAQ (reference sequence). The CDR3 is CASSLQGVEQYF. The CDR3 DNA follows: TGTGCCAGCAGCTTACAGGGGGTCGAGCAGTACTTC. The variable domain in full, with the rest retrieved from reference TRBV7-9 and TRBJ2-7, is DTGVSQNPRHKITKRGQNVTFRCDPISEHNRLYWYRQTLGQGPEFLTYFQNEAQLEKSRLLSDRFSAERPKGSFSTLEIQRTEQGDSAMYLCASSLQGVEQYFGPGTRLTVT.

This clone was seen just once. V and J are TRBV9 and TRBJ2-1; 11 bases map to TRBD2. The V and J ends lost 4 bases and 0 bases, in that order; junction bases with no gene match: 3. CDR3 length: 16 amino acids. Germline CDR1 and CDR2: SGDLS and YYNGEE. CDR3 loop: CASSFGLAGSYNEQFF. CDR3 nucleotide sequence: TGTGCCAGCAGCTTCGGACTAGCGGGCTCCTACAATGAGCAGTTCTTC. Using reference TRBV9 and TRBJ2-1 for the parts outside the CDR3, the full variable domain is DSGVTQTPKHLITATGQRVTLRCSPRSGDLSVYWYQQSLDQGLQFLIQYYNGEERAKGNILERFSAQQFPDLHSELNLSSLELGDSALYFCASSFGLAGSYNEQFFGPGTRLTVL.

The genes are TRBV9 and TRBJ2-3; possible D gene TRBD2, 7 bases. Germline loops: CDR1 SGDLS, CDR2 YYNGEE. V was shortened by 3 bases and J by 4 bases, with 18 bases between the two germline ends. The CDR3 has 16 amino acids. CDR3 DNA sequence: TGTGCCAGCAGCGGAGGGGAGGGGGGGAAGGCAGATACGCAGTATTTT. Translating gives CASSGGEGGKADTQYF.